The 14 T cell receptor beta chains in this list originate from one sample, sequenced in a study of CD8+ T cells in alopecia areata. Described treatment: oral pan-JAK inhibitor, 5-10 mg twice daily. In each case, RNA was isolated and then reverse transcribed into cDNA as the sequencing template. Profiled with immunoSEQ multiplex PCR; TCRdb holds only in-frame clones, not every one. The profile shows about 190,000 clones, 60% to 70% of them singletons. The material was CD4+ T cells sorted from blood, obtained at week 4, from a patient treated with tofacitinib. These receptors came from a human donor with alopecia areata.

The rearrangement joins TRBV10-3 to TRBJ2-7; the D is unclear. Germline CDR1 is ENHRY and CDR2 is SYGVKD. The CDR3 is made up of 13 amino acids. Trimming removed 0 bases at V and 6 bases at J, with 9 bases between. CDR3 sequence (DNA): TGTGCCATCAGTGAGTCGATGGTGGGCGAGCAGTACTTC. Encoded protein: CAISESMVGEQYF.

The rearrangement joins TRBV15 to TRBJ2-3, with no clear D. The V end lost 5 bases, the J end lost 6 bases, and 9 bases lay between the germline ends. Germline V gene lookup returns CDR1 LNHNV and CDR2 YYDKDF (reference sequence). This CDR3 is built from 12 residues. CDR3 loop: CATSPGQDTQYF. The DNA for the CDR3 is TGTGCCACCAGCCCGGGTCAGGATACGCAGTATTTT.

The gene calls are TRBV29-1 and TRBJ1-3; D gene unclear. Germline-derived CDR1 and CDR2 are SQVTM and ANQGSEA. Between the trimmed V and J ends, which lost 4 bases and 3 bases, there was a span of 13 bases. The CDR3 extends over 14 amino acids. CDR3 protein: CSVGLGGSGNTIYF. The CDR3 nucleotides read TGCAGCGTTGGCCTCGGAGGGAGTGGAAACACCATATATTTT.

In this sample, this clone turned up a few times. The chain has TRBV18 and TRBJ2-1, with 12 bases fitting TRBD2. The germline V gene encodes CDR1 KGHSH and CDR2 LQKENI. The CDR3 length is 16 residues. The V segment lost 3 bases and the J segment 0 bases; nucleotides outside the gene matches: 0. For the CDR3, the DNA is TGTGCCAGCTCACCGGGACTAGCGGGCTCCTACAATGAGCAGTTCTTC. As protein: CASSPGLAGSYNEQFF.

J is TRBJ2-1 and V is TRBV30; 8 bases align to TRBD1. Germline CDR1 GTSNPN, CDR2 SVGIG (reference sequence). The V and J ends lost 6 bases and 10 bases, in that order; junction bases with no gene match: 5. This CDR3 has 11 residues. The CDR3 coding sequence is TGTGCCTGCGGACAGGGAAGAGAGCAGTTCTTC. Protein product: CACGQGREQFF.

This chain joins TRBV9 and TRBJ2-1, with D uncertain. This CDR3 spans 17 amino acids. The V and J ends lost 0 bases and 2 bases respectively, with 15 bases between them. The germline gives CDR1 SGDLS, CDR2 YYNGEE. CDR3 region: CASSVASGPGAYNEQFF. The CDR3 DNA reads as TGTGCCAGCAGCGTAGCCTCGGGCCCTGGAGCCTACAATGAGCAGTTCTTC.

The chain couples TRBV27 to TRBJ2-1; 7 nucleotides line up with TRBD2. The CDR3 has 15 amino acids. CDR1 and CDR2 (germline): MNHEY, SMNVEV (reference sequence). Losses at the gene ends were 5 bases for V and 10 bases for J; bases not matched to a gene: 14. In nucleotides, the CDR3 is TGTGCCAGCAGTCGGGGGGTGTATTACCGGTCGGAGCAGTTCTTC. It specifies CASSRGVYYRSEQFF.

V is TRBV7-2 and J is TRBJ2-7; 11 positions agree with TRBD2. CDR1 is SGHTA, CDR2 FQGNSA, per germline. This CDR3 is built from 14 residues. Trimming removed 5 bases from V and 5 bases from J; junction bases left unmatched: 5. CDR3 coding DNA: TGTGCCAGCAGCCTACTAGCGGGAGCCCACGAGCAGTACTTC. Its translation is CASSLLAGAHEQYF.

This rearrangement joins TRBV30 to TRBJ2-6; perhaps D is TRBD1 or TRBD2 (5 bases each). Between the trimmed V and J ends, which lost 4 bases and 0 bases, there was a span of 10 bases. The CDR3 is 15 amino acids. Germline CDR1 is GTSNPN and CDR2 is SVGIG (reference sequence). The CDR3 region is CAWTGTSSGANVLTF. DNA for the CDR3: TGTGCCTGGACAGGGACGAGCTCTGGGGCCAACGTCCTGACTTTC.

The chain links TRBV2 to TRBJ2-5; D unresolved. V was clipped by 8 bases and J by 4 bases, with 11 bases between them. The CDR3 has 12 residues. Germline lookup yields CDR1 SNHLY and CDR2 FYNNEI. CDR3 sequence: CASVWGSETQYF. The CDR3 nucleotides are TGTGCCAGCGTTTGGGGATCAGAGACCCAGTACTTC.

The count of this clone is one. The chain combines TRBV5-1 with TRBJ1-4, with 7 bases that match TRBD1. This CDR3 spans 14 amino acids. Germline values: CDR1 SGHRS, CDR2 YFSETQ. The J segment lost 7 bases and the V segment lost 9 bases, leaving 12 bases of the junction unmatched. In DNA, the CDR3 is TGCGCCACCCAACAAGGGGGCCTGAGTGAAAAACTGTTTTTT. It codes for CATQQGGLSEKLFF.

Only a few counts were recorded for this clone. The J gene is TRBJ2-7, the V gene TRBV29-1; D unresolved. The V end was cut by 4 bases, the J end by 0 bases, with 13 bases between. Germline V lookup: CDR1 SQVTM, CDR2 ANQGSEA. The CDR3 has 14 residues. CDR3 in DNA: TGCAGCGTTGGGCTATACTTGAGCTCCTACGAGCAGTACTTC. Amino acid sequence: CSVGLYLSSYEQYF.

The rearrangement joins TRBV29-1 to TRBJ1-5, with 12 bases that match TRBD1. The ends lost 6 bases at V and 6 bases at J; junction bases unmatched: 15. Germline V CDR1 and CDR2: SQVTM, ANQGSEA. The CDR3 is 17 amino acids. CDR3 nucleotides: TGCAGCGTGAAAATTGGGACAGGGGGCCCCTTAGGTCAGCCCCAGCATTTT. Encoded protein: CSVKIGTGGPLGQPQHF.

The V and J genes are TRBV30 and TRBJ1-2, with 8 bases aligning to TRBD1. CDR3 length: 13 residues. Germline CDR1 and CDR2: GTSNPN and SVGIG (reference sequence). The trim removed 3 bases at V and 2 bases at J, leaving 2 bases unmatched. CDR3 coding DNA: TGTGCCTGGAGGACAGGGGCGAACTATGGCTACACCTTC. Translation: CAWRTGANYGYTF.